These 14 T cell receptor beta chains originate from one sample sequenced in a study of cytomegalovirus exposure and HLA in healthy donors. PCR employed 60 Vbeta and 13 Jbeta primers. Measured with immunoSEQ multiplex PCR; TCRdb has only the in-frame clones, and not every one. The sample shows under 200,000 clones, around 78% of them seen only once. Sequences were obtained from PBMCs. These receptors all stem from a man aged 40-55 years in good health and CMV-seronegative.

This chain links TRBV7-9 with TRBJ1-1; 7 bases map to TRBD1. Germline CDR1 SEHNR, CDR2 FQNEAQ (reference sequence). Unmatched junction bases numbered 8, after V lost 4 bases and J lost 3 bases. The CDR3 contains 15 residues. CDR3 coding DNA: TGTGCCAGCAGCTGGACCAACAGGGGTCACACTGAAGCTTTCTTT. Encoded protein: CASSWTNRGHTEAFF.

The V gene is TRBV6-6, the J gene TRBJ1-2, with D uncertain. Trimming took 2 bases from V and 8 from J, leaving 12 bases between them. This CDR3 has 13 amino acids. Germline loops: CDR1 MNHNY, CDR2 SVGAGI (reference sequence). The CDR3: CASSYAAGRGYTF. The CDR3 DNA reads TGTGCCAGCAGTTACGCTGCAGGTAGAGGCTACACCTTC.

CDR3 bases: TGCAGCGTTGAAGGAAGCGGGACTGGCGAAAAACTGTTTTTT. This gives the protein CSVEGSGTGEKLFF. This chain joins TRBV29-1 and TRBJ1-4; the D gene is possibly TRBD1 (5 bases). Germline CDR1 reads SQVTM; CDR2 reads ANQGSEA. V lost 1 base to trimming and J lost 8 bases, with 14 bases between them. The CDR3 has 14 residues.

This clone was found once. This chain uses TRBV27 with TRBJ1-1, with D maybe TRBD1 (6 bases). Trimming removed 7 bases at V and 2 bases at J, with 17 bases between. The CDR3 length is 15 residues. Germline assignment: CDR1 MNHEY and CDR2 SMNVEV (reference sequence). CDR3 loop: CASNQGGGANTEAFF. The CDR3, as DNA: TGTGCCAGCAATCAAGGAGGGGGGGCCAACACTGAAGCTTTCTTT.

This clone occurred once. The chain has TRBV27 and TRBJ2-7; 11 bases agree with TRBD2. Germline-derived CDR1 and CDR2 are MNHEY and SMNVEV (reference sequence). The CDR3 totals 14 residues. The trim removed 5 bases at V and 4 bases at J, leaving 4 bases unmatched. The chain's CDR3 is CASSILAGDYEQYF. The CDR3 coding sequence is TGTGCCAGCAGTATACTAGCGGGAGATTACGAGCAGTACTTC.

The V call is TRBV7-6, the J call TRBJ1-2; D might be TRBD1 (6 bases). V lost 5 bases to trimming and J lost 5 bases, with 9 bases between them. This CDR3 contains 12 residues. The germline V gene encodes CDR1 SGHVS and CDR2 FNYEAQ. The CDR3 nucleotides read TGTGCCAGCAGCAGAGGACAGTATGGCTACACCTTC. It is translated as CASSRGQYGYTF.

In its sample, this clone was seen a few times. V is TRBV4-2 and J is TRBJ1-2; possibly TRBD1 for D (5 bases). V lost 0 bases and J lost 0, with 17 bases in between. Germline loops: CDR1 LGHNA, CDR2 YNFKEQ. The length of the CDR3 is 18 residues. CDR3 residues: CASSQDGAGTLANYGYTF. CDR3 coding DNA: TGTGCCAGCAGCCAAGATGGGGCAGGGACTCTAGCTAACTATGGCTACACCTTC.

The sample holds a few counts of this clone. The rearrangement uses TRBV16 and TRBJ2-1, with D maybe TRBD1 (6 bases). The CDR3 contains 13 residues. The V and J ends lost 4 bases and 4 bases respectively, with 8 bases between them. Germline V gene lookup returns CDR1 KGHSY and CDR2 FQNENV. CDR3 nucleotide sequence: TGTGCCAGCAGCCCCAGGGGTTACAATGAGCAGTTCTTC. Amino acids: CASSPRGYNEQFF.

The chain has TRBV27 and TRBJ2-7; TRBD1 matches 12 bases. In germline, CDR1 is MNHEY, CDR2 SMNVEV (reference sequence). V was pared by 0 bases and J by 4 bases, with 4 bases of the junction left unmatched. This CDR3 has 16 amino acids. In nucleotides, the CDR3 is TGTGCCAGCAGTTTATCGGGACAGGGGGCGTCTTACGAGCAGTACGTC. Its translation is CASSLSGQGASYEQYV.

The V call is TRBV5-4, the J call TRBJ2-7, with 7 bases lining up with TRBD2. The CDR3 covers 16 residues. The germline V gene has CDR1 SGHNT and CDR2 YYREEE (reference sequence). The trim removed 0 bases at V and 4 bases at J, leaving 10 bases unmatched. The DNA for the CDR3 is TGTGCCAGCAGCTTGGGGGAGCGGGAAAAAGAATACGAGCAGTACTTC. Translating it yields CASSLGEREKEYEQYF.

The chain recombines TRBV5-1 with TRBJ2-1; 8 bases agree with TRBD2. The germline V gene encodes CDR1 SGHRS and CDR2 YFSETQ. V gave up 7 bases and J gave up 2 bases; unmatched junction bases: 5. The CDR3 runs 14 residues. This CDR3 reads CASRTSGTYNEQFF. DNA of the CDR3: TGCGCCAGCCGCACTAGCGGAACCTACAATGAGCAGTTCTTC. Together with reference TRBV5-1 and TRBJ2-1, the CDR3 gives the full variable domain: KAGVTQTPRYLIKTRGQQVTLSCSPISGHRSVSWYQQTPGQGLQFLFEYFSETQRNKGNFPGRFSGRQFSNSRSEMNVSTLELGDSALYLCASRTSGTYNEQFFGPGTRLTVL.

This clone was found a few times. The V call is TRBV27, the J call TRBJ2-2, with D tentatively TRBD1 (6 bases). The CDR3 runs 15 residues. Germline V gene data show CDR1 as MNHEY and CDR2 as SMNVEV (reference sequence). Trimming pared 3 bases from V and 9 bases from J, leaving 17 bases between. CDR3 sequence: CASSFGTAGVRELFF. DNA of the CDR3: TGTGCCAGCAGTTTCGGAACAGCAGGGGTTCGGGAGCTGTTTTTT.

CDR3 residues: CASSVRPSGRYNEQFF. The CDR3 DNA sequence: TGTGCCAGCAGCGTTAGGCCTAGCGGGAGGTATAATGAGCAGTTCTTC. This chain uses TRBV11-3 with TRBJ2-1; 11 bases map to TRBD2. CDR1 SGHNT and CDR2 YENEEA come from the germline V gene. J lost 7 bases, V lost 5 bases, and 10 bases had no gene match. The CDR3 totals 16 residues.

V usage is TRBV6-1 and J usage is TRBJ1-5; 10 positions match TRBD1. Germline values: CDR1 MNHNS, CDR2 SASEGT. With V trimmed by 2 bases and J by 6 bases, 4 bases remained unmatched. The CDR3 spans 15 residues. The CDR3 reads CASSERQGASQPQHF. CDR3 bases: TGTGCCAGCAGTGAACGACAGGGGGCGAGTCAGCCCCAGCATTTT.